Each of the 25 T cell receptor beta chains below was sequenced from the same sample in a study of blood T cell repertoires in COVID-19. Clones were sequenced by immunoSEQ multiplex PCR, and TCRdb holds only the in-frame ones, with some missing. The sample includes hundreds of thousands of clones, approximately 80% of them seen just once. The sequenced sample consisted of PBMCs or T cells enriched from blood (not recorded which). The source is a man aged 25 to 45 with acute COVID-19.

The J gene is TRBJ2-7, the V gene TRBV2; 8 nucleotides agree with TRBD1. The CDR3 spans 15 residues. Germline assignment: CDR1 SNHLY and CDR2 FYNNEI. V shed 6 bases and J 3 bases; nucleotides not matched to a gene: 10. CDR3 amino acids: CASSSGGQGLYEQYF. CDR3 DNA: TGTGCCAGCAGCTCCGGTGGACAGGGACTCTACGAGCAGTACTTC. The variable domain in full, with the rest retrieved from reference TRBV2 and TRBJ2-7, is EPEVTQTPSHQVTQMGQEVILRCVPISNHLYFYWYRQILGQKVEFLVSFYNNEISEKSEIFDDQFSVERPDGSNFTLKIRSTKLEDSAMYFCASSSGGQGLYEQYFGPGTRLTVT.

This sequence joins TRBV2 and TRBJ1-5, with 8 bases lining up with TRBD1. Germline V gene sequence: CDR1 SNHLY, CDR2 FYNNEI. CDR3 length equals 14 residues. With V trimmed by 4 bases and J by 7 bases, 6 bases remained unmatched. The CDR3 loop reads CASSGRGREQPQHF. The CDR3, as DNA: TGTGCCAGCAGTGGCAGGGGGCGAGAGCAGCCCCAGCATTTT.

V usage is TRBV6-5 and J usage is TRBJ2-6; the D gene is possibly TRBD1 (6 bases). V lost 5 bases, J lost 4 bases, and 12 bases lay in between. Germline V CDR1 and CDR2: MNHEY, SVGAGI. This CDR3 comprises 15 residues. The CDR3 is CASSHRVAGANVLTF. CDR3 coding DNA: TGTGCCAGCAGTCACAGGGTCGCAGGGGCCAACGTCCTGACTTTC.

The V gene is TRBV28, the J gene TRBJ1-1, with D tentatively TRBD1 (6 bases). CDR1 is MDHEN, CDR2 SYDVKM, per germline. V shed 2 bases and J shed 7 bases, with 8 bases lying between them. CDR3 length equals 12 residues. The CDR3 nucleotides are TGTGCCAGCAGTTTAGCGACAGGTGAAGCTTTCTTT. Residues: CASSLATGEAFF.

The chain recombines TRBV6-5 with TRBJ1-5, with 7 bases aligning to TRBD1. Trimming took 5 bases from V and 0 from J; bases not matched to a gene: 1. CDR1 is MNHEY and CDR2 is SVGAGI in the germline V gene. There are 14 residues in the CDR3. The CDR3 DNA sequence: TGTGCCAGCAGTACAGGGGTTAGCAATCAGCCCCAGCATTTT. This translates into CASSTGVSNQPQHF.

The table lists this clone with a few counts. The genes are TRBV30 and TRBJ1-6, with 7 bases lining up with TRBD1. The germline V gene has CDR1 GTSNPN and CDR2 SVGIG (reference sequence). J gave up 5 bases and V 3 bases, and 7 bases lay outside the gene matches. The CDR3 has 15 amino acids. The chain's CDR3 is CAWRNRDSNNSPLHF. The CDR3 DNA follows: TGTGCCTGGAGGAACCGGGACAGTAATAATTCACCCCTCCACTTT. The complete variable domain, with remaining parts taken from reference TRBV30 and TRBJ1-6, reads SQTIHQWPATLVQPVGSPLSLECTVEGTSNPNLYWYRQAAGRGLQLLFYSVGIGQISSEVPQNLSASRPQDRQFILSSKKLLLSDSGFYLCAWRNRDSNNSPLHFGNGTRLTVT.

This clone has more than one count but fewer than ten. This sequence joins TRBV2 and TRBJ2-7, with D possibly matching TRBD2 (6 bases). This CDR3 has 17 amino acids. V lost 5 bases, J lost 4 bases, and 24 bases lay in between. Germline CDR1 and CDR2: SNHLY and FYNNEI. DNA of the CDR3: TGTGCCAGCAGTCGGGACTCGGGCACATCCATTAAATACGAGCAGTACTTC. Translating it yields CASSRDSGTSIKYEQYF.

This clone has only one observation. J is TRBJ1-2 and V is TRBV6-5; a weak D match, TRBD1 (5 bases). The CDR3 sequence is 13 residues long. Per the germline V gene, CDR1 is MNHEY and CDR2 is SVGAGI. V was pared by 5 bases and J by 7 bases, with 14 bases between. The CDR3 loop is CASSPTQGFGYTF. The CDR3 DNA follows: TGTGCCAGCAGTCCAACTCAGGGTTTTGGCTACACCTTC.

This chain links TRBV27 with TRBJ2-7, with D tentatively TRBD1 (5 bases). From germline, CDR1 is MNHEY and CDR2 SMNVEV (reference sequence). The V gene lost 5 bases and the J gene lost 0 bases, with 11 bases spanning the gap. The CDR3 is made up of 14 amino acids. For the CDR3, the DNA is TGTGCCAGCAGTGTACAGGTAGACTCCTACGAGCAGTACTTC. Protein: CASSVQVDSYEQYF.

This sequence joins TRBV9 and TRBJ2-1; weak D call: TRBD2 (6 bases). CDR3 length: 16 amino acids. Looked up from germline, CDR1 is SGDLS and CDR2 is YYNGEE. Trimming cost V 1 base and J 1 base, with 12 bases left between them. The CDR3 loop is CASSVSGGSSYNEQFF. In DNA, the CDR3 is TGTGCCAGCAGCGTAAGCGGAGGGTCTTCCTACAATGAGCAGTTCTTC.

V and J are TRBV28 and TRBJ2-5; possibly TRBD2 for D (6 bases). This CDR3 comprises 13 residues. V gave up 3 bases and J gave up 4 bases, with 9 bases separating them. Germline V CDR1 and CDR2: MDHEN, SYDVKM. Written as DNA, the CDR3 is TGTGCCAGCAGTTTGGCGGGGATAGAGACCCAGTACTTC. This translates into CASSLAGIETQYF. Full variable domain (rest looked up from reference TRBV28 and TRBJ2-5): DVKVTQSSRYLVKRTGEKVFLECVQDMDHENMFWYRQDPGLGLRLIYFSYDVKMKEKGDIPEGYSVSREKKERFSLILESASTNQTSMYLCASSLAGIETQYFGPGTRLLVL.

This clone was counted between two and nine times. The V and J genes are TRBV9 and TRBJ2-2; no clear D. Germline V gives CDR1 SGDLS, CDR2 YYNGEE. The CDR3 is 12 amino acids. Trimming removed 5 bases at V and 7 bases at J, with 9 bases between. The CDR3 loop is CASSDKFGELFF. The CDR3 nucleotides read TGTGCCAGCAGTGACAAATTCGGGGAGCTGTTTTTT. Full variable domain (rest looked up from reference TRBV9 and TRBJ2-2): DSGVTQTPKHLITATGQRVTLRCSPRSGDLSVYWYQQSLDQGLQFLIQYYNGEERAKGNILERFSAQQFPDLHSELNLSSLELGDSALYFCASSDKFGELFFGEGSRLTVL.

The rearrangement links TRBV11-3 to TRBJ2-1; 14 bases map to TRBD2. The CDR3 is 15 amino acids. CDR1 SGHNT and CDR2 YENEEA come from the germline V gene. Unmatched junction bases numbered 1, after V lost 3 bases and J lost 6 bases. The CDR3: CASSLTSGGANEQFF. In DNA, the CDR3 is TGTGCCAGCAGCTTGACTAGCGGGGGGGCCAATGAGCAGTTCTTC.

This clone was found a few times. This chain connects TRBV6-6 to TRBJ1-2; TRBD1 agrees at 7 bases. V gave up 5 bases and J gave up 2 bases; unmatched junction bases: 17. The CDR3 has 18 amino acids. Germline CDR1 reads MNHNY; CDR2 reads SVGAGI (reference sequence). CDR3 sequence (DNA): TGTGCCAGCAGTCGTACGGGAGGGGGCGCGACCCCAAACTATGGCTACACCTTC. Protein sequence: CASSRTGGGATPNYGYTF.

This chain links TRBV6-5 with TRBJ1-1; unclear D gene. There are 13 residues in the CDR3. V lost 5 bases and J 0 bases, leaving 7 bases between the germline ends. CDR1 is MNHEY and CDR2 is SVGAGI in the germline V gene. Here the CDR3 reads CASSLQLNTEAFF. The CDR3 DNA sequence: TGTGCCAGCAGTCTACAGTTGAACACTGAAGCTTTCTTT.

The chain couples TRBV7-2 to TRBJ1-2; 7 bases are a match to TRBD1. CDR1 is SGHTA, CDR2 FQGNSA, per germline. The CDR3 runs 15 residues. Germline trimming cut 2 bases from V and 8 bases from J; bases unmatched to any gene: 11. The CDR3 DNA is TGTGCCAGCAGCTTAAGGCCAGGGGGATTTTCCGGCTACACCTTC. Translation gives CASSLRPGGFSGYTF.

The CDR3 DNA follows: TGTGCCACCAGCAGGGGCATTGAGAGCAATCAGCCCCAGCATTTT. Translation gives CATSRGIESNQPQHF. The chain joins TRBV15 to TRBJ1-5; D is uncertain. Trimming pared 3 bases from V and 1 base from J, leaving 10 bases between. The CDR3 length is 15 residues. Germline CDR1 is LNHNV and CDR2 is YYDKDF (reference sequence).

Only a few counts were recorded for this clone. This rearrangement joins TRBV11-2 to TRBJ2-7; D remains unclear. This CDR3 region has 11 residues. Looked up from germline, CDR1 is SGHAT and CDR2 is FQNNGV. Trimming took off 6 bases at V and 2 bases at J, with 5 bases between the two ends. CDR3 protein: CASRQTYEQYF. The CDR3 coding sequence is TGTGCCAGCAGGCAGACCTACGAGCAGTACTTC.

This sequence joins TRBV2 and TRBJ1-1; D unresolved. The CDR3 length is 13 residues. Germline V gives CDR1 SNHLY, CDR2 FYNNEI. V dropped 4 bases and J dropped 0 bases, with 6 bases sitting between them. CDR3 region: CASSGQVNTEAFF. The DNA of the CDR3 is TGTGCCAGCAGTGGTCAGGTGAACACTGAAGCTTTCTTT.

The rearrangement joins TRBV5-1 to TRBJ2-7, with D tentatively TRBD1 (6 bases). CDR3 length equals 16 residues. CDR1 and CDR2 (germline): SGHRS, YFSETQ. With 2 bases removed from V and 0 bases from J, the gap between germline ends came to 15 bases. The CDR3: CASSFFDRTSSYEQYF. DNA of the CDR3: TGCGCCAGCAGCTTTTTTGACAGGACAAGCTCCTACGAGCAGTACTTC.

The rearrangement links TRBV4-1 to TRBJ2-7; 12 nucleotides line up with TRBD2. The CDR3 has 16 residues. In germline, CDR1 is MGHRA, CDR2 YSYEKL. Trimming cost V 2 bases and J 2 bases; bases outside gene matches: 4. The CDR3 DNA sequence: TGCGCCAGCAGCCAATCGACTAGCGGGGGAACCTACGAGCAGTACTTC. Its translation is CASSQSTSGGTYEQYF.

This clone was found a few times. The chain is built from TRBV5-1 and TRBJ2-1, with a tentative D call TRBD2 (5 bases). Trimming took off 9 bases at V and 0 bases at J, with 16 bases between the two ends. The CDR3 consists of 15 residues. CDR1 SGHRS and CDR2 YFSETQ come from the germline V gene. DNA for the CDR3: TGCGCCACCCGGGATCGGGCTAACTCCTACAATGAGCAGTTCTTC. Its translation is CATRDRANSYNEQFF. Full variable domain (missing parts from reference TRBV5-1 and TRBJ2-1): KAGVTQTPRYLIKTRGQQVTLSCSPISGHRSVSWYQQTPGQGLQFLFEYFSETQRNKGNFPGRFSGRQFSNSRSEMNVSTLELGDSALYLCATRDRANSYNEQFFGPGTRLTVL.

The rearrangement uses TRBV19 and TRBJ1-5; tentatively, D is TRBD1 (6 bases). CDR1 and CDR2 from the germline V gene are LNHDA and SQIVND (reference sequence). The CDR3 runs 19 residues. V gave up 2 bases and J gave up 0 bases, with 20 bases separating them. CDR3 bases: TGTGCCAGTAGTATACCCCGGGGCAGGCGGGGGGCTAGCAATCAGCCCCAGCATTTT. This sequence encodes CASSIPRGRRGASNQPQHF.

J is TRBJ1-1 and V is TRBV15, with no clear D. Germline V gives CDR1 LNHNV, CDR2 YYDKDF (reference sequence). CDR3 length: 15 residues. Trimming took off 0 bases at V and 0 bases at J, with 8 bases between the two ends. DNA of the CDR3: TGTGCCACCAGCAGAGATATGCGGGTGAACACTGAAGCTTTCTTT. Residues: CATSRDMRVNTEAFF.

This rearrangement joins TRBV7-2 to TRBJ2-3; 9 positions match TRBD2. Germline V CDR1 and CDR2: SGHTA, FQGNSA. V lost 4 bases and J lost 8; bases outside the gene matches: 10. There are 15 residues in the CDR3. CDR3 DNA sequence: TGTGCCAGCAGCTCCCCGGCGGGGGGGCTAGGTACGCAGTATTTT. Translated: CASSSPAGGLGTQYF.